Presented here are 17 T cell receptor beta chains from one specimen sequenced in a study of cytomegalovirus exposure and HLA in healthy donors. Here immunoSEQ multiplex PCR was the method, and the copy in TCRdb shows in-frame clones only, minus some. This sample has about 130,000 clones, with about nine tenths found just once. The sample taken for sequencing was PBMCs. The receptors originated from a woman aged 25 to 39 in good health and CMV-seropositive.

This rearrangement joins TRBV29-1 to TRBJ1-1; the match to TRBD1 covers 8 bases. The CDR3 runs to 13 residues. Unmatched junction bases numbered 8, after V lost 7 bases and J lost 4 bases. Germline CDR1 reads SQVTM; CDR2 reads ANQGSEA. The CDR3 here is CSAQGARSTEAFF. CDR3 bases: TGCAGCGCTCAGGGGGCGCGAAGCACTGAAGCTTTCTTT. Using reference TRBV29-1 and TRBJ1-1 for the parts outside the CDR3, the full variable domain is SAVISQKPSRDICQRGTSLTIQCQVDSQVTMMFWYRQQPGQSLTLIATANQGSEATYESGFVIDKFPISRPNLTFSTLTVSNMSPEDSSIYLCSAQGARSTEAFFGQGTRLTVV.

J is TRBJ2-1 and V is TRBV15; 8 nucleotides align to TRBD1. Trimming took 1 base from V and 9 from J; bases not matched to a gene: 8. The germline V gene has CDR1 LNHNV and CDR2 YYDKDF (reference sequence). The CDR3 length is 15 residues. The CDR3 sequence is CATSRVRGPVGEQFF. CDR3 nucleotide sequence: TGTGCCACCAGCAGAGTCAGGGGGCCGGTAGGTGAGCAGTTCTTC.

V usage is TRBV27 and J usage is TRBJ1-1, with 7 bases lining up with TRBD1. Looked up from germline, CDR1 is MNHEY and CDR2 is SMNVEV (reference sequence). The J segment lost 4 bases and the V segment lost 5 bases, leaving 13 bases of the junction unmatched. The CDR3 is made up of 16 amino acids. DNA for the CDR3: TGTGCCAGCAGTCCCCTCGTGCGAGCAGGGGGCACTGAAGCTTTCTTT. This sequence encodes CASSPLVRAGGTEAFF.

This chain connects TRBV6-5 to TRBJ2-7; 10 bases match TRBD1. Trimming cost V 2 bases and J 1 base; bases outside gene matches: 2. Germline-derived CDR1 and CDR2 are MNHEY and SVGAGI. This CDR3 has 15 amino acids. The CDR3 protein is CASSYRDRGSYEQYF. CDR3 sequence (DNA): TGTGCCAGCAGTTACCGGGACAGGGGATCCTACGAGCAGTACTTC.

The chain employs TRBV9 and TRBJ2-3; D is unclear. This CDR3 has 15 residues. Germline CDR1 and CDR2: SGDLS and YYNGEE. V was clipped by 3 bases and J by 2 bases, with 13 bases between them. CDR3 amino acids: CASSELYGSTDTQYF. CDR3 nucleotide sequence: TGTGCCAGCAGCGAGCTCTACGGGTCCACAGATACGCAGTATTTT.

The rearrangement uses TRBV11-2 and TRBJ1-1, with D unclear. V was cut by 2 bases and J by 7 bases, with 11 bases left in between. The germline gives CDR1 SGHAT, CDR2 FQNNGV. CDR3 size: 13 residues. CDR3 amino acids: CASSLRWEGEAFF. CDR3 nucleotide sequence: TGTGCCAGCAGCTTAAGGTGGGAGGGTGAAGCTTTCTTT.

V is TRBV5-1 and J is TRBJ2-1; TRBD2 matches 11 bases. CDR3 length equals 16 residues. Germline trimming cut 4 bases from V and 4 bases from J; bases unmatched to any gene: 7. Germline V gives CDR1 SGHRS, CDR2 YFSETQ. The CDR3 loop reads CASSLTGTSGYNEQFF. Written as DNA, the CDR3 is TGCGCCAGCAGCCTAACCGGGACTAGCGGATACAATGAGCAGTTCTTC. Based on the CDR3 plus reference TRBV5-1 and TRBJ2-1, the full variable domain is KAGVTQTPRYLIKTRGQQVTLSCSPISGHRSVSWYQQTPGQGLQFLFEYFSETQRNKGNFPGRFSGRQFSNSRSEMNVSTLELGDSALYLCASSLTGTSGYNEQFFGPGTRLTVL.

This chain joins TRBV5-6 and TRBJ2-7; D is uncertain. CDR3 size: 12 residues. Germline CDR1 SGHDT, CDR2 YYEEEE. V was clipped by 0 bases and J by 4 bases, with 5 bases between them. The DNA of the CDR3 is TGTGCCAGCAGCTTGGGAGGATACGAGCAGTACTTC. As protein: CASSLGGYEQYF.

This chain connects TRBV6-5 to TRBJ2-1, with D possibly being TRBD2 (6 bases). The germline CDR1 and CDR2 sequences are MNHEY and SVGAGI. V lost 0 bases to trimming and J lost 5 bases, with 14 bases between them. The CDR3 consists of 16 residues. As DNA, the CDR3 is TGTGCCAGCAGTTACTCCGGGGGTTGGGCAAACAATGAGCAGTTCTTC. Translation: CASSYSGGWANNEQFF.

The chain employs TRBV6-1 and TRBJ1-1; no reliable D call. The CDR3 has 14 residues. The V end lost 3 bases, the J end lost 3 bases, and 11 bases lay between the germline ends. From germline, CDR1 is MNHNS and CDR2 SASEGT. As DNA, the CDR3 is TGTGCCAGCAGTGATCGGGGTTATGACACTGAAGCTTTCTTT. Translating it yields CASSDRGYDTEAFF.

This chain joins TRBV11-3 and TRBJ2-7; TRBD2 agrees at 7 bases. The CDR3 runs to 14 residues. The V gene end was trimmed by 5 bases and the J gene end by 7 bases; junction bases not matched to a gene: 11. Germline assignment: CDR1 SGHNT and CDR2 YENEEA. This CDR3 reads CASSRGAGAGEQYF. CDR3 nucleotide sequence: TGTGCCAGCAGCCGGGGCGCGGGAGCTGGGGAGCAGTACTTC.

V is TRBV7-8 and J is TRBJ2-7; 8 bases fit TRBD1. Per the germline V gene, CDR1 is SGHVS and CDR2 is FQNEAQ. The trim removed 5 bases at V and 2 bases at J, leaving 11 bases unmatched. The CDR3 is 16 residues long. CDR3 amino acids: CASSPSRQGATYEQYF. In DNA form, the CDR3 reads TGTGCCAGCAGCCCCTCACGGCAGGGGGCAACCTACGAGCAGTACTTC.

The rearrangement links TRBV19 to TRBJ2-7, with 10 bases lining up with TRBD2. The CDR3 extends over 14 amino acids. V was clipped by 5 bases and J by 5 bases; unmatched bases: 6. In germline, CDR1 is LNHDA, CDR2 SQIVND (reference sequence). CDR3 residues: CASSYLAGVHEQYF. Written as DNA, the CDR3 is TGTGCCAGTAGTTACCTAGCGGGAGTCCACGAGCAGTACTTC.

The chain has TRBV6-1 and TRBJ2-5; 7 bases agree with TRBD1. Unmatched junction bases numbered 6, after V lost 5 bases and J lost 6 bases. CDR1 and CDR2 (germline): MNHNS, SASEGT. CDR3 size: 13 residues. The CDR3 region is CASSRQGPQTQYF. CDR3 bases: TGTGCCAGCAGTAGACAGGGTCCGCAGACCCAGTACTTC.

This rearrangement joins TRBV5-6 to TRBJ1-1; D remains ambiguous. The CDR3 sequence is 17 residues long. Trimming took 2 bases from V and 3 from J, leaving 20 bases between them. CDR1 is SGHDT and CDR2 is YYEEEE in the germline V gene. CDR3 sequence: CASSLLGSGAIYTEAFF. The CDR3 DNA reads as TGTGCCAGCAGCTTATTAGGGAGCGGAGCGATTTACACTGAAGCTTTCTTT.

The genes are TRBV29-1 and TRBJ1-6; TRBD1 matches 8 bases. Germline V gives CDR1 SQVTM, CDR2 ANQGSEA. With V trimmed by 7 bases and J by 7 bases, 6 bases remained unmatched. The CDR3 runs 13 residues. The CDR3 DNA reads TGCAGCGCAAGACAGGGGTTGAATTCACCCCTCCACTTT. This sequence encodes CSARQGLNSPLHF. The entire variable domain, with the rest obtained from reference TRBV29-1 and TRBJ1-6, is as follows: SAVISQKPSRDICQRGTSLTIQCQVDSQVTMMFWYRQQPGQSLTLIATANQGSEATYESGFVIDKFPISRPNLTFSTLTVSNMSPEDSSIYLCSARQGLNSPLHFGNGTRLTVT.

The sample holds one count of this clone. V usage is TRBV28 and J usage is TRBJ1-5; 8 bases match TRBD1. The length of the CDR3 is 16 residues. The J segment lost 7 bases and the V segment lost 2 bases, leaving 10 bases of the junction unmatched. The germline CDR1 and CDR2 sequences are MDHEN and SYDVKM. The CDR3 DNA sequence: TGTGCCAGCAGTTTAGGATCAGGGGGCGCATACCAGCCCCAGCATTTT. Amino acid sequence: CASSLGSGGAYQPQHF.